This T cell receptor beta chain originates from a study of blood T cell repertoires in COVID-19. Looking at the study overall: Acute and convalescent COVID-19 specimens originated in the United States, Italy and Spain.

Original methodology: It was from reference gene primer amplification that nucleated cell counts were estimated. Here immunoSEQ multiplex PCR was the method, and the copy in TCRdb shows in-frame clones only, minus some. The DNA gave D and trimming, while V, J and clone size come from that table. Here the sample spans 200,000 to 300,000 clones, around 92% being singletons. The CDR3 sequence is 17 residues long. Germline V gives CDR1 LGHNA, CDR2 YNFKEQ. Trimming shortened V by 0 bases and J by 2 bases, and 16 bases separated the two germline ends. This rearrangement joins TRBV4-2 to TRBJ1-2; D is ambiguous. The receptor's source is a person between 18 and 30 years old with COVID-19, enrolled during active disease. Material: peripheral blood. CDR3: CASSQDFLYSSNYGYTF. The CDR3 nucleotides are TGTGCCAGCAGCCAAGATTTTTTATACAGTTCGAACTATGGCTACACCTTC.